This T cell receptor (beta chain) was identified in a study of blood T cell repertoires in COVID-19. Study details: Samples of COVID-19 (acute and convalescent) were obtained from the United States, Italy and Spain.

The V end lost 7 bases, the J end lost 7 bases, and 20 bases lay between the germline ends. The CDR3 totals 16 residues. CDR1 is MDHEN and CDR2 is SYDVKM in the germline V gene. Original data processing: How many nucleated cells were present was estimated from reference gene primer amplification. The assay was immunoSEQ multiplex PCR, and TCRdb's table has in-frame clones only and misses some. D and trimming come from the DNA, and the V and J calls and clone size come from that table. Of about 85,000 clones in the sample, approximately 89% were seen once. This sequence originates from a human donor with active COVID-19. The donor label of this sample is uncertain. The source material was peripheral blood. The chain carries TRBV28 and TRBJ1-6; possible D gene TRBD1, 6 bases. CDR3 loop: CASIESGTTKNSPLHF. CDR3 nucleotides: TGTGCCAGCATAGAGTCCGGGACAACGAAAAATTCACCCCTCCACTTT.